This is a list of T cell receptor beta chains from one sample in a study of blood T cells in healthy people across ages. TCRdb re-called the 5' RACE reads with MiXCR, one entry per CDR3 protein. The sample consists of some 1.1 million distinct CDR3 sequences, more than 30% of them appearing once. The source material was blood. Every receptor here comes from a man between 18 and 35 years old in good health. The CDR3 runs from the conserved cysteine through the conserved F or W. A D gene is named only where the DNA matches it firmly. Size is omitted from some rows. Given values are once, few, many or a class for expanded clones.

TRBV25-1	TRBJ2-3	-	TRBD1	TGTGCCAGCAGTAAACAGGGGCGAGTGGCAGATACGCAGTATTTT	CASSKQGRVADTQYF
TRBV5-4	TRBJ1-2	-	-	TGTGCCAGCAGATCTACAGGAGATTTTGAGAATGGCTACACCTTC	CASRSTGDFENGYTF
TRBV7-2	TRBJ2-3	-	-	TGTGCCAGCAGCTTAATAGTCGAGGCGGGCCACACAGATACGCAGTATTTT	CASSLIVEAGHTDTQYF
TRBV27	TRBJ1-6	once	-	TGTGCCAGCAGTTCACCGGGACCCACAGGGCCCCTCCACTTT	CASSSPGPTGPLHF
TRBV9	TRBJ2-7	few	TRBD1	TGTGCCAGCAGCGTATCCGGGACAGACTACGAGCAGTACTTC	CASSVSGTDYEQYF
TRBV6-6	TRBJ2-1	-	TRBD2	TGTGCCAGCACCCAGGGGGGACTAGCGGCCAATGAGCAGTTCTTC	CASTQGGLAANEQFF
TRBV6-2/TRBV6-3	TRBJ1-4	few	-	TGTGCCAGCAGTTACGGGGCAGGCGATAATGAAAAACTGTTTTTT	CASSYGAGDNEKLFF
TRBV9	TRBJ2-3	many	-	TGTGCCAGCAGCGGGGGTCTCACAGATACGCAGTATTTT	CASSGGLTDTQYF
TRBV6-1	TRBJ1-2	-	-	TGTGCCAGCACCGTCAGTACCTATGGCTACACCTTC	CASTVSTYGYTF
TRBV4-3	TRBJ2-3	many	-	TGCGCCAGCAGCCAAGATCACGGCCCCACAGATACGCAGTATTTT	CASSQDHGPTDTQYF
TRBV5-1	TRBJ1-2	few	TRBD1	TGCGCCAGCAGCATGGGACAGACCTATGGCTACACCTTC	CASSMGQTYGYTF
TRBV5-6	TRBJ2-7	-	-	TGTGCCAGCAGCCTAACTGGGTCCAGAAGCTCCTACGAGCAGTACTTC	CASSLTGSRSSYEQYF
TRBV4-1	TRBJ2-5	-	TRBD2	TGCGCCAGCAGCTACCTAGCGGGGGCAGATCAAGAGACCCAGTACTTC	CASSYLAGADQETQYF
TRBV20-1	TRBJ2-7	-	-	TGCAGTGCTCCCCACCACGGTGGCGAGCAGTACTTC	CSAPHHGGEQYF
TRBV3-1	TRBJ1-1	once	-	TGTGCCAGCAGCCAAGGCCTAGAGACGAACACTGAAGCTTTCTTT	CASSQGLETNTEAFF
TRBV20-1	TRBJ2-7	-	TRBD2	TGCAGTGCTAGACCCTCAAGGACTAGCGTTGGGGACGAGCAGTACTTC	CSARPSRTSVGDEQYF
TRBV20-1	TRBJ2-7	few	-	TGCAGTGCTCCGGTTGGGACACAGCAATACGAGCAGTACTTC	CSAPVGTQQYEQYF
TRBV20-1	TRBJ2-3	few	-	TGCAGTGCTAGGAACGGGGATACGCAGTATTTT	CSARNGDTQYF
TRBV4-1	TRBJ1-4	-	-	TGCGCCAGCAGCCACCCTGGTGGGGCCGGAGGGAGGACTAATGAAAAACTGTTTTTT	CASSHPGGAGGRTNEKLFF
TRBV5-1	TRBJ2-2	-	-	TGCCCCAGCAGCTTGTCGGGGAGCCAAAGCGGGGAGCTGTTTTTT	CPSSLSGSQSGELFF
TRBV4-2	TRBJ2-2	-	-	TGTGCCAGCAGCCAAGAGCCACAGCTCGGGGAGTTGTTTTTT	CASSQEPQLGELFF
TRBV27	TRBJ2-3	-	-	TGTGCCAGCAGTTTCGAGCGGGCCTCAGATACGCAGTATTTT	CASSFERASDTQYF
TRBV4-3	TRBJ1-1	-	-	TGCGCCAGCAGCCAAGACCTCGGCAGGGCCGTGACAGCTTTCTTT	CASSQDLGRAVTAFF
TRBV7-9	TRBJ1-2	-	-	TGTGCCAGCAGCTGCGGGGGAGGTCAGTTTTATGGCTACACCTTC	CASSCGGGQFYGYTF
TRBV12-3/TRBV12-4	TRBJ1-2	few	TRBD1	TGTGCCAGCAGTTTGGGGTCCTTTTTTGGGACAGTAACTAATGGCTACACCTTC	CASSLGSFFGTVTNGYTF
TRBV5-1	TRBJ2-2	once	-	TGCGCCAGCCGAGGGACCTTGAACACCGGGGAGCTGTTTTTT	CASRGTLNTGELFF
TRBV6-5	TRBJ2-1	-	-	TGTGCCAGCAGTTACTCGAGTGGAGGGGTTCACAATGAGCAGTTCTTC	CASSYSSGGVHNEQFF
TRBV27	TRBJ2-7	many	-	TGTGCCAGCAGTTTAGGGCCGGCCGCCTACGAGCAGTACTTC	CASSLGPAAYEQYF
TRBV15	TRBJ2-3	few	TRBD2	TGTGCCACCAGCGGTTTTTCGACTAGCGGGGGCACAGATACGCAGTATTTT	CATSGFSTSGGTDTQYF
TRBV20-1	TRBJ1-1	few	TRBD1	TGCAGTGCCGCAACCGGGACAGTGAACACTGAAGCTTTCTTT	CSAATGTVNTEAFF
TRBV12-3/TRBV12-4	TRBJ2-1	-	-	TGTGCCAGCTGGGGAATTCTGGGCGAGGACAATGAGCAGTTCTTC	CASWGILGEDNEQFF
TRBV12-3/TRBV12-4	TRBJ1-5	-	-	TGTGCCAGCTCACTTTTGGGCAGAGATCAGCCCCAGCATTTT	CASSLLGRDQPQHF
TRBV7-2	TRBJ2-1	-	-	TGTGCCAGCAGCTTCAGTACTCCCTATGGGAATGAGCAGTTCTTC	CASSFSTPYGNEQFF
TRBV5-1	TRBJ2-1	-	-	TGCGCCAGCACCGACAGTGACTCCTACAATGAGCAGTTCTTC	CASTDSDSYNEQFF
TRBV28	TRBJ2-1	-	TRBD2	TGTGCCAGCAGTTCCAGCGGGAGGGAGAATGAGCAGTTCTTC	CASSSSGRENEQFF
TRBV4-1	TRBJ1-4	few	TRBD1	TGCGCCAGCTCCATCGACAGGGCTACTAATGAAAAACTGTTTTTT	CASSIDRATNEKLFF
TRBV6-5	TRBJ2-5	-	-	TGTGCCAGCAGTTATGGGCAGACCTACAATGAGCAGTACTTC	CASSYGQTYNEQYF
TRBV25-1	TRBJ2-1	-	TRBD2	TGTGCCAGCAGTGATACTAGCGGGGGCTACAATGAGCAGTTCTTC	CASSDTSGGYNEQFF
TRBV27	TRBJ2-3	-	TRBD1	TGTGCCAGCAGTTCCCGGACCGGACAGGGAGGAGATACGCAGTATTTT	CASSSRTGQGGDTQYF
TRBV12-3/TRBV12-4	TRBJ2-3	few	TRBD2	TGTGCCAGCAGTTTAGGGAGTACTAGCGGGGTTTCAGATACGCAGTATTTT	CASSLGSTSGVSDTQYF
TRBV6-6	TRBJ1-2	few	-	TGTGCCAGCAGCTCAGAGTGGGGGGCTCGGGGGGAAGGCTACACCTTC	CASSSEWGARGEGYTF
TRBV28	TRBJ2-7	-	-	TGTGCCAGCAGTCCATTTTTAGGGAGTTCCTACGAGCAGTACTTC	CASSPFLGSSYEQYF
TRBV10-3	TRBJ1-1	-	-	TGTGCCATCAGTGAGGCGGGGGGCTTCGGGACTGAAGCTTTCTTT	CAISEAGGFGTEAFF
TRBV6-2/TRBV6-3	TRBJ2-7	-	-	TGTGCCAGCAACTACGGGACTCGGCAATACGAGCAGTACTTC	CASNYGTRQYEQYF
TRBV7-2	TRBJ2-3	-	-	TGTGCCAGCAGCTTAGAGGCGGGGGCATTTGATACGCAGTATTTT	CASSLEAGAFDTQYF
TRBV9	TRBJ2-1	-	-	TGTGTCAGCAGCGTGGCACACGGCTCCTACAATGAGCAGTTCTTC	CVSSVAHGSYNEQFF